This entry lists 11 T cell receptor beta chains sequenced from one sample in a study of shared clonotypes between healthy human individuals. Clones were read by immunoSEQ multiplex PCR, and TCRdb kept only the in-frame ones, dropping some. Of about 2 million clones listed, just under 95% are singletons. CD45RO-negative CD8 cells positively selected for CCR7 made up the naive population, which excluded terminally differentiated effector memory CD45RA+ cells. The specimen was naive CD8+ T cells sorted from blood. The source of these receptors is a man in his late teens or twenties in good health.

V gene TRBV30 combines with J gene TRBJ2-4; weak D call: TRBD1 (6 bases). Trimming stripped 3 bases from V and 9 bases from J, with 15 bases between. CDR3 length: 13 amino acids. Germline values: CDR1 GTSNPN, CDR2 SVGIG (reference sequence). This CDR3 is CAWSPTGLGIQYF. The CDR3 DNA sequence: TGTGCCTGGAGCCCCACAGGGTTGGGCATTCAGTACTTC.

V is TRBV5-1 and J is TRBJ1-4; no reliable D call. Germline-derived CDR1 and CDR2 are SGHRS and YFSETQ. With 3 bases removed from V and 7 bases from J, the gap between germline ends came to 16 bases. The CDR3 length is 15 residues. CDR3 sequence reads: CASSSSGWAGEKLFF. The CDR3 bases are TGCGCCAGCAGCTCCTCAGGTTGGGCAGGTGAAAAACTGTTTTTT.

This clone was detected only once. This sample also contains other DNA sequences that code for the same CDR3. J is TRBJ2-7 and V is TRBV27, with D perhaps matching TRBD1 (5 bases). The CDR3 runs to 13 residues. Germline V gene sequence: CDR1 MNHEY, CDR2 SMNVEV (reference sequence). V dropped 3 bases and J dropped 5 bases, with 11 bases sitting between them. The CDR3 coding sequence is TGTGCCAGCAGTTTCAGGGAAGTCGACGAGCAGTACTTC. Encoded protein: CASSFREVDEQYF.

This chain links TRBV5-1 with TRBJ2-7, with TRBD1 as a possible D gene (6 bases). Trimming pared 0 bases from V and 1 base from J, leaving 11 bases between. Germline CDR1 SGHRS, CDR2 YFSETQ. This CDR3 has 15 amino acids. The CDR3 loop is CASSLVQGTSYEQYF. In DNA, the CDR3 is TGCGCCAGCAGCTTGGTACAGGGAACTTCCTACGAGCAGTACTTC.

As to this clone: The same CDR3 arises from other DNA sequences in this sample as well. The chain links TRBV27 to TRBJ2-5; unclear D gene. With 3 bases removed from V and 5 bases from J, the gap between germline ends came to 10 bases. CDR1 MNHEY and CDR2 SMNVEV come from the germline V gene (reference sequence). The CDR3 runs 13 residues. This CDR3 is CASSFGLGETQYF. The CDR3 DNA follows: TGTGCCAGCAGTTTTGGCCTAGGGGAGACCCAGTACTTC.

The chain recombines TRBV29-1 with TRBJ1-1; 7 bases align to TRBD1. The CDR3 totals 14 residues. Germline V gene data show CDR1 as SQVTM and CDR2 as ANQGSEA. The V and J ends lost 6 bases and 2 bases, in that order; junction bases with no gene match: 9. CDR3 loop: CSVGTGVGNTEAFF. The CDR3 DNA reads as TGCAGCGTAGGCACAGGGGTGGGTAACACTGAAGCTTTCTTT.

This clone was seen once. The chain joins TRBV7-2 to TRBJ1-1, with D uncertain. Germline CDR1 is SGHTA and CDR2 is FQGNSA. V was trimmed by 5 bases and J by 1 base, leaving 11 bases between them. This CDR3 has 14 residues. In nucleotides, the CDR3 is TGTGCCAGCAGCCTAGAGGAGGGGAACACTGAAGCTTTCTTT. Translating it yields CASSLEEGNTEAFF.

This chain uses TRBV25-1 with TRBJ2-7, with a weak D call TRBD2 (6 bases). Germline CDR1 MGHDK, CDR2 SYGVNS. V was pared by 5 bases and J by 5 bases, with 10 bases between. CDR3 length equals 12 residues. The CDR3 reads CASSWGRNEQYF. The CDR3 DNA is TGTGCCAGCAGTTGGGGGAGGAACGAGCAGTACTTC.

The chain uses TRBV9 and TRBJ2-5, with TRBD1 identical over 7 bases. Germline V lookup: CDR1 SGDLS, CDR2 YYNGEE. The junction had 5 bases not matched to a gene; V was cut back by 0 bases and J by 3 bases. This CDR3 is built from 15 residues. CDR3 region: CASSVARQGEETQYF. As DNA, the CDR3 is TGTGCCAGCAGCGTAGCTAGGCAGGGGGAAGAGACCCAGTACTTC.

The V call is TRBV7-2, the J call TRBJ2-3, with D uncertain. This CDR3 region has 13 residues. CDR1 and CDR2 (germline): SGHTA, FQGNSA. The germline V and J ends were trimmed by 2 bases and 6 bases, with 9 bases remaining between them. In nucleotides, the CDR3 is TGTGCCAGCAGCTTACCCTCCGGGGATACGCAGTATTTT. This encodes CASSLPSGDTQYF.

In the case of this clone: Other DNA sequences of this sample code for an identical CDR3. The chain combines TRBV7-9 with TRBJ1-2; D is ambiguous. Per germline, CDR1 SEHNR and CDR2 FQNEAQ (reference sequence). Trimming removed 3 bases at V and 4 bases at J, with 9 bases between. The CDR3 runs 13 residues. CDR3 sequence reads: CASSLEGGYGYTF. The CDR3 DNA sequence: TGTGCCAGCAGCTTGGAGGGCGGCTATGGCTACACCTTC.